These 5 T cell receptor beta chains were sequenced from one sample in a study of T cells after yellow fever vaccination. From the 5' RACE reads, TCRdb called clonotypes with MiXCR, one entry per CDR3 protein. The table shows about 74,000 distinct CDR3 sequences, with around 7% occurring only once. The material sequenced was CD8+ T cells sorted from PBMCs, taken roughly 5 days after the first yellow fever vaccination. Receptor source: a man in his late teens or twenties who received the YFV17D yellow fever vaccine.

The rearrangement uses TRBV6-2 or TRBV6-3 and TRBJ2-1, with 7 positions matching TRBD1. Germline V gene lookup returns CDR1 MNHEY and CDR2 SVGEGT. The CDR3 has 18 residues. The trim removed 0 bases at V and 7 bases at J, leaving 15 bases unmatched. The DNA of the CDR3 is TGTGCCAGCAGTTACTCAGGAACAGGGGTCCTGTCAGGTAATGAGCAGTTCTTC. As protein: CASSYSGTGVLSGNEQFF.

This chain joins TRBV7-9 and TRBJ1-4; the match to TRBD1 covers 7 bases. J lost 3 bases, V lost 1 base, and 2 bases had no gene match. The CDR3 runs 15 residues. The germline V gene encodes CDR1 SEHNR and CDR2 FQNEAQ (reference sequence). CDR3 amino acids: CASSLGGQANEKLFF. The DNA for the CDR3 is TGTGCCAGCAGCTTAGGCGGACAGGCTAATGAAAAACTGTTTTTT.

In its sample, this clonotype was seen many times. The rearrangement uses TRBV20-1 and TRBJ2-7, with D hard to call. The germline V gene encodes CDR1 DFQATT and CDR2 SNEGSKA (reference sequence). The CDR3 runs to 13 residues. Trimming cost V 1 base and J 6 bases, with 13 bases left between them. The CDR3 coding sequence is TGCAGTGCTAGAGCCCTAGATTCGGCCGAGCAGTACGTC. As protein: CSARALDSAEQYV.

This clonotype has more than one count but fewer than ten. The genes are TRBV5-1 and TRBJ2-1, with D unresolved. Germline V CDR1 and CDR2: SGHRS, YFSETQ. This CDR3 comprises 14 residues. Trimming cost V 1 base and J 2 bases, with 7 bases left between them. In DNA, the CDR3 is TGCGCCAGCAGCTTGAATGGTCCCTACAATGAGCAGTTCTTC. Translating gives CASSLNGPYNEQFF.

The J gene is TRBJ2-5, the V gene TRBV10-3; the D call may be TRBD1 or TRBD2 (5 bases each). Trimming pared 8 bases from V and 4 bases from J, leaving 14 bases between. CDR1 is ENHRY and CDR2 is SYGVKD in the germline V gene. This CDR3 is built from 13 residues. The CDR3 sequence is CAIRARDRETQYF. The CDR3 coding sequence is TGTGCCATCCGGGCAAGGGACCGAGAGACCCAGTACTTC.